The rows below give T cell receptor beta chains drawn from one sample of a study of blood T cell repertoires in COVID-19. Here immunoSEQ multiplex PCR was the method, and the copy in TCRdb shows in-frame clones only, minus some. The table has 200,000 to 250,000 clones, roughly 88% seen once. The sample was peripheral blood. Every receptor here comes from a man in his late teens or twenties with active or convalescent COVID-19. Each CDR3 is given with its conserved first and last residue. D genes are given only for firm matches. Clone size, where shown, is once, few, many, or a class for clones that have expanded.

>TRBJ1-5|TRBV2|14|NA|NA
TGTGCCAGCAGGTATCGGACAGCGAATCAGCCCCAGCATTTT
CASRYRTANQPQHF
>TRBJ1-4|TRBV20-1|15|NA|NA
TGCAGTGCTAGTGTTGGGGCAGGGACTAATGAAAAACTGTTTTTT
CSASVGAGTNEKLFF
>TRBJ1-2|TRBV19|14|NA|NA
TGTGCCAGTAGTACTTCCAGGGATGGCTATGGCTACACTTTC
CASSTSRDGYGYTF
>TRBJ1-2|TRBV30|15|once|NA
TGTGCCTGGAGTGTCAGCAGGTTTTCCCCCCATGGCTACACCTTC
CAWSVSRFSPHGYTF
>TRBJ2-2|TRBV5-4|16|NA|NA
TGTGCCAGCAGCAAAGGGATAGACAGGAACACCGGGGAGCTGTTTTTT
CASSKGIDRNTGELFF
>TRBJ2-5|TRBV4-2|13|NA|NA
TGTGCCAGCAGTCCCTTCACGGGGGAGACCCAGTACTTC
CASSPFTGETQYF
>TRBJ1-1|TRBV27|16|NA|NA
TGTGCCAGCAGTTTAAGTGGGACTTACTTTTTCACTGAAGCTTTCTTT
CASSLSGTYFFTEAFF
>TRBJ1-5|TRBV19|13|NA|NA
TGTGCCAGTAGTATCACGGGAAATCAGCCCCAGCATTTT
CASSITGNQPQHF
>TRBJ2-7|TRBV30|14|NA|TRBD1
TGTGCCTGGAATAATAAGAGGGGGCTCGGTGAGCAGTACTTC
CAWNNKRGLGEQYF
>TRBJ1-2|TRBV27|14|NA|TRBD1
TGTGCCAGCAGAAGTGGGGACAGGGTCGGCGGCTACACCTTC
CASRSGDRVGGYTF
>TRBJ2-3|TRBV19|13|NA|NA
TGTGCCAGCCGGAGTTGGGGCACAGATACGCAGTATTTT
CASRSWGTDTQYF
>TRBJ2-3|TRBV27|17|once|TRBD2
TGTGCCAGCAGTCCGCTAGCGGGAGGGGGTAGCACAGATACGCAGTATTTT
CASSPLAGGGSTDTQYF
>TRBJ2-7|TRBV7-9|15|NA|TRBD2
TGTGCCAGCAGCTCTACTAGCGGGACAACCTACGAGCAGTACTTC
CASSSTSGTTYEQYF
>TRBJ1-2|TRBV7-9|19|NA|TRBD1
TGTGCCAGCAGCTTAGTCCCGAGTAACCCAGGGGGTCGTGACTATGGCTACACCTTC
CASSLVPSNPGGRDYGYTF
>TRBJ2-7|TRBV7-8|13|NA|NA
TGTGCCAGCAGCTACCCCGGACAGCCTGAGCAGTACTTC
CASSYPGQPEQYF
>TRBJ2-1|TRBV5-1|11|NA|NA
TGCGCCAGCGGAGATTTGAATGAGCAGTTCTTC
CASGDLNEQFF
>TRBJ1-2|TRBV28|15|NA|NA
TGTGCCAGCAGTTTTCGGGCGACGGGGTTTTATGGCTACACCTTC
CASSFRATGFYGYTF
>TRBJ1-5|TRBV7-8|16|few|NA
TGTGCCAGCAGCTTAGTCTCCTCAGGGGGCAATCAGCCCCAGCATTTT
CASSLVSSGGNQPQHF
>TRBJ2-1|TRBV4-2|16|NA|TRBD2
TGTGCCAGCAGCCAACTGACTAGCGGGAGGGCCGATGAGCAGTTCTTC
CASSQLTSGRADEQFF
>TRBJ2-1|TRBV23-1|15|NA|TRBD1
TGCGCCAGCAGTCATTCCGGGACAGTGGGGAATGAGCAGTTCTTC
CASSHSGTVGNEQFF
>TRBJ2-7|TRBV5-1|17|NA|TRBD1
TGCGCCAGCAGCTCGGGACAGGGGTTTGAAATTCGGCGAGAGCAGTACTTC
CASSSGQGFEIRREQYF
>TRBJ2-1|TRBV19|16|NA|TRBD2
TGTGCCAGTAGTACCCCCCTTAGCGGGAAAGACAATGAGCAGTTCTTC
CASSTPLSGKDNEQFF
>TRBJ2-7|TRBV3-1/TRBV3-2|18|NA|NA
TGTGCCAGCAGCCATCGGGAGAGGGGCCGGCTCGGGGGCTACGAGCAGTACTTC
CASSHRERGRLGGYEQYF
>TRBJ1-4|TRBV21-1|16|many|NA
TGTGCCAGCAGCAAAGACGGACAGGGGGCCGGTGAAAAACTGTTTTTT
CASSKDGQGAGEKLFF
>TRBJ2-4|TRBV4-1|21|many|TRBD2
TGCGCCAGCAGCCGACGGACTAGCGGGGCGGATTCCCCCATAGCCAAAAACATTCAGTACTTC
CASSRRTSGADSPIAKNIQYF
>TRBJ1-6|TRBV28|13|NA|NA
TGTGCCCTCCGCGTGTCGGGAAGTGGACCCCTCCACTTT
CALRVSGSGPLHF
>TRBJ1-2|TRBV30|14|NA|NA
TGTGCCTGGCTAAAAGTGACTGGTGCTTGGGGCTACACCTTC
CAWLKVTGAWGYTF
>TRBJ1-1|TRBV3-1/TRBV3-2|16|NA|NA
TGTGCCAGCAGCCATACCGGGACACGACGGAACACTGAAGCTTTCTTT
CASSHTGTRRNTEAFF
>TRBJ1-1|TRBV5-1|14|NA|TRBD1
TGCGCCAGCAGCACCGGGACAGTGAACACTGAAGCTTTCTTT
CASSTGTVNTEAFF
>TRBJ2-5|TRBV5-8|16|once|TRBD2
TGTGCCAGCAGCTTCCGGCGGAGCGGGATGACAGAGACCCAGTACTTC
CASSFRRSGMTETQYF
>TRBJ2-3|TRBV5-4|17|NA|TRBD1
TGTGCCAGCAGCCAGCCGGGACAGGGGGTTAGGAGAGATACGCAGTATTTT
CASSQPGQGVRRDTQYF
>TRBJ2-1|TRBV10-1|15|NA|TRBD2
TGCGCCCGATCAGATACTAGCGGATCCTACAATGAGCAGTTCTTC
CARSDTSGSYNEQFF
>TRBJ2-3|TRBV3-1/TRBV3-2|12|once|TRBD2
TGTGCCAGCAGCGGACTAGCCCCTACGCAGTATTTT
CASSGLAPTQYF
>TRBJ1-1|TRBV29-1|13|NA|NA
TGCAGCGTGGGTCAGGGGAGTTACACTGAAGCTTTCTTT
CSVGQGSYTEAFF
>TRBJ2-3|TRBV5-1|14|NA|NA
TGCGCCAGCAGCACTAGAACTAGCACAGATACGCAGTATTTT
CASSTRTSTDTQYF
>TRBJ1-3|TRBV6-1|14|NA|NA
TGTGCCAGCAGTGACAGGGTCTCTGGAAACACCATATATTTT
CASSDRVSGNTIYF
>TRBJ2-7|TRBV7-2|15|NA|NA
TGTGCCAGCAGCTTAGTGGGAGATAGCTCCTACGAGCAGTACTTC
CASSLVGDSSYEQYF
>TRBJ1-2|TRBV3-1/TRBV3-2|13|NA|NA
TGTGCCAGCAGCCAAGGAAGGGGATTTGGCTACACCTTC
CASSQGRGFGYTF
>TRBJ2-1|TRBV19|15|once|TRBD2
TGTGCCAGTAGTATTTCTAGCGGGGTATCCAATGAGCAGTTCTTC
CASSISSGVSNEQFF
>TRBJ2-7|TRBV5-1|13|NA|NA
TGCGCCAGCAGCCTGGCGCTAGACTACGAGCAGTACTTC
CASSLALDYEQYF
>TRBJ1-1|TRBV7-9|14|NA|NA
TGTGCCAGCAGCTCGCAGGGGCGGAACACTGAAGCTTTCTTT
CASSSQGRNTEAFF
>TRBJ2-1|TRBV11-2|15|NA|TRBD2
TGTGCCAGCAGCTTAGTAGCGGGAAAGTACAATGAGCAGTTCTTC
CASSLVAGKYNEQFF
>TRBJ1-4|TRBV12-3/TRBV12-4|12|NA|NA
TGTGCCAGCAGTCCCGCCGGGGAAAAACTGTTTTTT
CASSPAGEKLFF
>TRBJ2-7|TRBV7-2|18|NA|TRBD2
TGTGCCAGCAGCTCCTCAACCCTTCTAACCGGGACTACCTACGAGCAGTACTTC
CASSSSTLLTGTTYEQYF
>TRBJ1-1|TRBV6-5|15|NA|NA
TGTGCCAGCAGCCCATTGGCAGGGTCAAACACTGAAGCTTTCTTT
CASSPLAGSNTEAFF
>TRBJ2-1|TRBV19|17|NA|TRBD2
TGTGCCAGTAGAGGACTAGCGGGAGCTAGCTCCTACAATGAGCAGTTCTTC
CASRGLAGASSYNEQFF
>TRBJ1-1|TRBV24-1|17|NA|TRBD1
TGTGCCACCAGTGACCGGGGGGAACAGGGGGCGCGGGCTGAAGCTTTCTTT
CATSDRGEQGARAEAFF
>TRBJ2-1|TRBV2|15|once|NA
TGTGCCAGCAGCGTTGGGACTTCAGCCTACAATGAGCAGTTCTTC
CASSVGTSAYNEQFF
>TRBJ2-3|TRBV19|15|once|NA
TGTGCCAGTAGTATAAGAACCGGTAGCACAGATACGCAGTATTTT
CASSIRTGSTDTQYF
>TRBJ2-7|TRBV27|14|NA|TRBD1
TGTGCCAGCAGTCCCGACAGGGGAGTCTACGAGCAGTACTTC
CASSPDRGVYEQYF
>TRBJ2-7|TRBV28|13|NA|TRBD1
TGTGCCAGCAAGGACAGGGGGTTAGACGAGCAGTACTTC
CASKDRGLDEQYF
>TRBJ2-5|TRBV7-9|13|NA|TRBD2
TGTGCCAGCAGTGACGGGAGGGGCGAGACCCAGTACTTC
CASSDGRGETQYF
>TRBJ2-3|TRBV6-1|13|NA|NA
TGTGCCAGCAGTGAAGTCAGTCTAGATACGCAGTATTTT
CASSEVSLDTQYF
>TRBJ2-1|TRBV6-6|12|NA|TRBD2
TGTGCCAGCGGCTTAGCGGGAGAGTCCCCGTTCTTC
CASGLAGESPFF
>TRBJ2-3|TRBV28|16|NA|TRBD2
TGTGCCAGCAGCCCCACTAGCGGACACGTTGGTGGTACGCAGTATTTT
CASSPTSGHVGGTQYF
>TRBJ2-1|TRBV12-5|17|NA|TRBD2
TGTGCTAGTGGCCGACCTCTAGCGGGAGGCGTGGGCAATGAGCAGTTCTTC
CASGRPLAGGVGNEQFF
>TRBJ2-2|TRBV6-2/TRBV6-3|14|NA|NA
TGTGCCAGCAGTTACCCGGGACATGGTCGGGAGCTGTTTTTT
CASSYPGHGRELFF
>TRBJ2-7|TRBV30|14|NA|TRBD2
TGTGCCTGGGGGGGACTAGCGGGAGTACGCGAGCAGTACTTC
CAWGGLAGVREQYF